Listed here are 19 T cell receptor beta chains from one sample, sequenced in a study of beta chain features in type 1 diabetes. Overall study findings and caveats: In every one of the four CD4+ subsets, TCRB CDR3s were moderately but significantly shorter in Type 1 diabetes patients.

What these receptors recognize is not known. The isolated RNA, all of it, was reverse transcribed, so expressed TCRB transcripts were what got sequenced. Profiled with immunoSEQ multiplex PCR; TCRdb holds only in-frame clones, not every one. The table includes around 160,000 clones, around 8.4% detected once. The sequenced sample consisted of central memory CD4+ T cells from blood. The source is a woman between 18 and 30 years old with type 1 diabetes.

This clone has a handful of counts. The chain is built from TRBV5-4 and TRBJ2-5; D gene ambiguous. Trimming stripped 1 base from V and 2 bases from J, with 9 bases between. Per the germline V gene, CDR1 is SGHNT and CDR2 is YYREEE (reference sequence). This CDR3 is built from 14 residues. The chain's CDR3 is CASSLYGLQETQYF. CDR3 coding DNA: TGTGCCAGCAGCTTGTATGGCCTGCAAGAGACCCAGTACTTC.

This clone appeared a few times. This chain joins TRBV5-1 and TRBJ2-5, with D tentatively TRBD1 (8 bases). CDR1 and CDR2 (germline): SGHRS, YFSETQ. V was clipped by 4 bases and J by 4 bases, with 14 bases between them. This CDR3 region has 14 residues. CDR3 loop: CASSLTGGGETQYF. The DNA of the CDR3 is TGCGCCAGCAGCCTTACAGGGGGGGGAGAGACCCAGTACTTC.

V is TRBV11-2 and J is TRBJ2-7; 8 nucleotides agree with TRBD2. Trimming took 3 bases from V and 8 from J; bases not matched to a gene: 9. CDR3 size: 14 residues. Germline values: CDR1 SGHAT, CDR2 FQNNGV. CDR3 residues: CASSLKREGRKQYF. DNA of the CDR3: TGTGCCAGCAGCTTGAAACGGGAGGGCCGTAAGCAGTACTTC.

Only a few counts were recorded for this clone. The CDR3 DNA follows: TGTGCCAGCAGCTTGGGGGGACAGGGGACTTCACCCCTCCACTTT. Amino acids: CASSLGGQGTSPLHF. V is TRBV5-4 and J is TRBJ1-6; 10 bases fit TRBD1. The CDR3 has 15 amino acids. V lost 0 bases to trimming and J lost 9 bases; unmatched junction nucleotides: 3. Germline-derived CDR1 and CDR2 are SGHNT and YYREEE (reference sequence). The full variable domain, completed using reference TRBV5-4 and TRBJ1-6, is ETGVTQSPTHLIKTRGQQVTLRCSSQSGHNTVSWYQQALGQGPQFIFQYYREEENGRGNFPPRFSGLQFPNYSSELNVNALELDDSALYLCASSLGGQGTSPLHFGNGTRLTVT.

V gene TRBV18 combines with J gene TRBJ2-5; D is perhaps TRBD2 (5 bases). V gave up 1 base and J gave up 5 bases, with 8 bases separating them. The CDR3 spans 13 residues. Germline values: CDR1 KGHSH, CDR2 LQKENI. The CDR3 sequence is CASSPLGSETQYF. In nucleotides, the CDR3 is TGTGCCAGCTCACCACTGGGGAGTGAGACCCAGTACTTC.

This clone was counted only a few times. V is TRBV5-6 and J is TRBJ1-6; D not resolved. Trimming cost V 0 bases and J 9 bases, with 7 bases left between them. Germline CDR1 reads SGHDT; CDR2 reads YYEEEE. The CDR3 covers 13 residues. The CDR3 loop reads CASSLASGSPLHF. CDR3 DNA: TGTGCCAGCAGCTTGGCATCAGGTTCACCCCTCCACTTT.

In nucleotides, the CDR3 is TGTGCCATCAGTGGCGACAGCTCCTACAATGAGCAGTTCTTC. This translates into CAISGDSSYNEQFF. The V gene is TRBV10-3, the J gene TRBJ2-1, with a tentative D call TRBD1 (5 bases). CDR3 length equals 14 residues. Per the germline V gene, CDR1 is ENHRY and CDR2 is SYGVKD. V lost 4 bases and J lost 0, with 7 bases in between.

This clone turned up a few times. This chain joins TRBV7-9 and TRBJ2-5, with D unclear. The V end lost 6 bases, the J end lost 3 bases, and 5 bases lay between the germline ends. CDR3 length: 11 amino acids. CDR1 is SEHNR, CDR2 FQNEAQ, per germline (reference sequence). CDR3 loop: CASRQEETQYF. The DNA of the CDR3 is TGTGCCAGCAGGCAGGAAGAGACCCAGTACTTC.

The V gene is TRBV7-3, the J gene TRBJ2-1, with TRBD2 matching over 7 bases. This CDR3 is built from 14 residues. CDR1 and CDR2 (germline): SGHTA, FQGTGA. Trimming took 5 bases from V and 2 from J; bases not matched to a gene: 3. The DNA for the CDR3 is TGTGCCAGCAGCCGAGCGGGACCCTACAATGAGCAGTTCTTC. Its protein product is CASSRAGPYNEQFF.

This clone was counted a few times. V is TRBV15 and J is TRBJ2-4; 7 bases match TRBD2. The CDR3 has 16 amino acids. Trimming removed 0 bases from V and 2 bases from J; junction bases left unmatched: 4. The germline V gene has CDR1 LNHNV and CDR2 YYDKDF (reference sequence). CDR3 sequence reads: CATSRDNGGTKNIQYF. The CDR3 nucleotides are TGTGCCACCAGCAGAGATAACGGGGGGACCAAAAACATTCAGTACTTC.

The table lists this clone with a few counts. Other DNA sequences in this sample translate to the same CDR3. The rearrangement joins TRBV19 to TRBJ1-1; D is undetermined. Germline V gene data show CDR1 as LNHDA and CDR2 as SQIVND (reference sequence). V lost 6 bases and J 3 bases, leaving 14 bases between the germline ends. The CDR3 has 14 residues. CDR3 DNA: TGTGCCAGTAGCCGGACTCGGACGGACACTGAAGCTTTCTTT. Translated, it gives CASSRTRTDTEAFF.

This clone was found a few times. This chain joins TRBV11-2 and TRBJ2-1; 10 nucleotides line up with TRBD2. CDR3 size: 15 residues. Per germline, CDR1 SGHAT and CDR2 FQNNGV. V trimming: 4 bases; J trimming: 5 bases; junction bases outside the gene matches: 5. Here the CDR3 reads CASSYSGRVDNEQFF. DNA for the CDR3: TGTGCCAGCAGCTACAGCGGGAGGGTTGACAATGAGCAGTTCTTC. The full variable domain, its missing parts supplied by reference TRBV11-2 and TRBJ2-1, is EAGVAQSPRYKIIEKRQSVAFWCNPISGHATLYWYQQILGQGPKLLIQFQNNGVVDDSQLPKDRFSAERLKGVDSTLKIQPAKLEDSAVYLCASSYSGRVDNEQFFGPGTRLTVL.

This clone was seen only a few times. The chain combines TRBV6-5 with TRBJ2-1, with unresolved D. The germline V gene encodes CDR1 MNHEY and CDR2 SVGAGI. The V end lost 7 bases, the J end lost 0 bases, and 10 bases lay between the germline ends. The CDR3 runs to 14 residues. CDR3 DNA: TGTGCCAGCAAACCCGAGAGCTCCTACAATGAGCAGTTCTTC. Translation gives CASKPESSYNEQFF.

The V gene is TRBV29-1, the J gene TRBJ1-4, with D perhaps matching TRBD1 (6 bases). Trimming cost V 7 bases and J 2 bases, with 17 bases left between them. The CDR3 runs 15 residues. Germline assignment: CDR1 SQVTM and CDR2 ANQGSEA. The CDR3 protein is CSAVPPGDTNEKLFF. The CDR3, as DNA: TGCAGCGCGGTCCCCCCAGGGGACACTAATGAAAAACTGTTTTTT.

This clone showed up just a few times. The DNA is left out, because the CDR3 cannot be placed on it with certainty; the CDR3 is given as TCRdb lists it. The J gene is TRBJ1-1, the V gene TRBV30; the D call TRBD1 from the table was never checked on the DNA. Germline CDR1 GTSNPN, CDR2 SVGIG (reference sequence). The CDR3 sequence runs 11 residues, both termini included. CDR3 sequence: CAWGQGANTFF.

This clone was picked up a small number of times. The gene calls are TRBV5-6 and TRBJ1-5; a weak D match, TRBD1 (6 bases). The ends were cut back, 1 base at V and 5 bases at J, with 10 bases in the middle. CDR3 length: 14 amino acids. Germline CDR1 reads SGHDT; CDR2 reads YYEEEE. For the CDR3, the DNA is TGTGCCAGCAGCTTGAACAGGGACCATCAGCCCCAGCATTTT. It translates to CASSLNRDHQPQHF.

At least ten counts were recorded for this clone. The DNA for the CDR3 is TGTGCCAGCAGCCGAGAAGACAGGGGCTATGGCTACACCTTC. This gives the protein CASSREDRGYGYTF. The V and J genes are TRBV14 and TRBJ1-2, with 8 nucleotides matching TRBD1. This CDR3 spans 14 amino acids. CDR1 and CDR2 (germline): SGHDN, FVKESK. V shed 4 bases and J 4 bases; nucleotides not matched to a gene: 5.

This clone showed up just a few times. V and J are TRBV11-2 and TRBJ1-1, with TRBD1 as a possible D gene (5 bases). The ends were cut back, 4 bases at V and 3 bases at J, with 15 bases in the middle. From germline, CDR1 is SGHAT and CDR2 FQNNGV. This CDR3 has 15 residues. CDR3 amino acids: CASSSSDGGDTEAFF. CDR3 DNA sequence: TGTGCCAGCAGCTCCTCCGATGGGGGGGACACTGAAGCTTTCTTT.

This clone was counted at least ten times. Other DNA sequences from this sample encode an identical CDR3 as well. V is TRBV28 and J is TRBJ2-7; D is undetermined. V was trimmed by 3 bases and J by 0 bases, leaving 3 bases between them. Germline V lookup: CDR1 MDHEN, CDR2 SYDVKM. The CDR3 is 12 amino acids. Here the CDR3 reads CASSFSSYEQYF. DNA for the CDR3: TGTGCCAGCAGTTTCTCCTCCTACGAGCAGTACTTC.